Listed below are T cell receptor beta chains from one sample, sequenced in a study of blood T cell repertoires in COVID-19. Repertoires were generated with immunoSEQ multiplex PCR, while TCRdb's copy carries only in-frame clones and drops some. The profile shows roughly 28,000 clones, nearly 90% of them singletons. The specimen sequenced was peripheral blood. These receptor sequences come from a human donor in a cohort sampled during active COVID-19. The CDR3 runs from the conserved cysteine through the conserved F or W. A D gene is named only where the DNA matches it firmly. A clone size is listed for some rows: how often the clone was seen (once, few, many), or a class if it is expanded.

d_call j_call clone_size v_call cdr3_aa cdr3_nt
TRBD1 TRBJ2-4 NA TRBV7-8 CASSLQGAGKNIQYF TGTGCCAGCAGCTTACAGGGGGCTGGCAAAAACATTCAGTACTTC
TRBD2 TRBJ2-2 NA TRBV7-2 CASSFGGTSRNTGELFF TGTGCCAGCAGCTTTGGTGGGACTAGCCGTAACACCGGGGAGCTGTTTTTT
NA TRBJ2-7 NA TRBV4-2 CASSQGGEVLYEQYF TGTGCCAGCAGCCAAGGAGGAGAAGTCCTCTACGAGCAGTACTTC
NA TRBJ1-2 NA TRBV7-2 CASSLVQENYGYTF TGTGCCAGCAGCTTGGTACAGGAGAACTATGGCTACACCTTC
TRBD1 TRBJ1-2 few TRBV2 CASSDDREERGYTF TGTGCCAGCAGTGATGACAGGGAGGAACGTGGCTACACCTTC
TRBD1 TRBJ2-3 NA TRBV2 CASNLGQGTADTQYF TGTGCCAGCAACCTCGGACAGGGGACGGCAGATACGCAGTATTTT
NA TRBJ1-6 NA TRBV10-1 CAIPGRTLRVSPLHF TGCGCCATCCCAGGAAGGACACTTCGGGTTTCACCCCTCCACTTT
NA TRBJ2-7 NA TRBV5-4 CASSLYEFSYEQYF TGTGCCAGCAGCTTGTACGAGTTCTCCTACGAGCAGTACTTC
NA TRBJ1-3 once TRBV5-6 CASSPGLSGNTIYF TGTGCCAGCAGCCCGGGACTCTCTGGAAACACCATATATTTT
TRBD2 TRBJ2-2 few TRBV9 CASSYRLADTGELFF TGTGCCAGCAGTTATAGGCTAGCGGACACCGGGGAGCTGTTTTTT
TRBD1 TRBJ2-7 NA TRBV24-1 CATSDFSIPGTGTYEQYF TGTGCCACCAGTGATTTTTCTATCCCCGGGACAGGGACATACGAGCAGTACTTC
NA TRBJ1-1 NA TRBV3-1/TRBV3-2 CASSPIPGNTEAFF TGTGCCAGCAGCCCCATCCCAGGGAACACTGAAGCTTTCTTT
NA TRBJ1-5 NA TRBV7-9 CASSWAGQPQHF TGTGCCAGCAGCTGGGCAGGTCAGCCCCAGCATTTT
TRBD2 TRBJ2-1 NA TRBV11-2 CASSHLASGRLMGHEQFF TGTGCCAGCAGCCACCTGGCTAGCGGGAGATTAATGGGACATGAGCAGTTCTTC
NA TRBJ1-1 NA TRBV5-1 CASSFGSAAGGTEAFF TGCGCCAGCAGCTTTGGATCGGCCGCAGGAGGAACTGAAGCTTTCTTT
TRBD2 TRBJ2-1 NA TRBV4-2 CASSQDGGLAGGNEQFF TGTGCCAGCAGCCAAGATGGGGGACTAGCGGGAGGCAATGAGCAGTTCTTC
TRBD2 TRBJ2-1 NA TRBV11-3 CASSGGLAGSSYNEQFF TGTGCCAGCAGCGGGGGACTAGCGGGCAGCTCCTACAATGAGCAGTTCTTC
NA TRBJ2-5 NA TRBV10-1 CASSVTSTQTQYF TGCGCCAGCAGTGTTACTAGCACGCAGACCCAGTACTTC
TRBD2 TRBJ2-3 NA TRBV11-2 CASSLGSASGLTDTQYF TGTGCCAGCAGCTTAGGTTCGGCTAGCGGGCTCACAGATACGCAGTATTTT
TRBD2 TRBJ2-1 NA TRBV3-1/TRBV3-2 CASSQVLSGRSPNEQFF TGTGCCAGCAGCCAAGTCCTTAGCGGGAGGTCCCCCAATGAGCAGTTCTTC
TRBD1 TRBJ2-1 NA TRBV6-2/TRBV6-3 CASSYSGTVSYNEQFF TGTGCCAGCAGTTACTCCGGGACAGTCTCCTACAATGAGCAGTTCTTC
TRBD2 TRBJ2-1 NA TRBV7-8 CASSFTSGPGDEQFF TGTGCCAGCAGCTTCACTAGCGGCCCTGGGGATGAGCAGTTCTTC
TRBD2 TRBJ2-5 NA TRBV9 CASSVKPSGSGETQYF TGTGCCAGCAGCGTTAAACCTAGCGGGAGCGGGGAGACCCAGTACTTC
TRBD1 TRBJ1-5 once TRBV7-6 CASSPRQGNNQPQHF TGTGCCAGCAGCCCCAGACAGGGTAACAATCAGCCCCAGCATTTT
TRBD1 TRBJ2-4 NA TRBV3-1/TRBV3-2 CASSRQGYGNIQYF TGTGCCAGCAGCCGACAGGGGTATGGAAACATTCAGTACTTC